This T cell receptor beta chain emerged from a study of blood T cell repertoires in COVID-19. In the study overall: Samples came from the United States, Italy and Spain, spanning acute and convalescent COVID-19. From T cells, B-cell-depleted T cells, or PBMCs came the material, which was cDNA or gDNA.

V was pared by 5 bases and J by 7 bases, with 15 bases between. CDR1 is SGHVS and CDR2 is FQNEAQ in the germline V gene. This CDR3 spans 14 amino acids. In the original processing: Amplification with reference gene primers provided the estimates of nucleated cell counts. Only in-frame clones appear in the TCRdb table, and some are missing; sequencing was by immunoSEQ multiplex PCR. V and J calls and clone size are copied from that table; D and trimming were computed from the DNA. Counted here are more than 250,000 clones, around 83% occurring once; the ten biggest clones make up approximately 1.3%. The chain combines TRBV7-8 with TRBJ2-1; tentatively, D is TRBD1 (6 bases). The specimen was peripheral blood. This sequence was found in a woman aged 50 to 60 with acute or convalescent COVID-19. CDR3 in DNA: TGTGCCAGCAGCCCTACAAAACAGGGAAATGAGCAGTTCTTC. Translated, it gives CASSPTKQGNEQFF. Using reference TRBV7-8 and TRBJ2-1 for the parts outside the CDR3, the full variable domain is GAGVSQSPRYKVAKRGQDVALRCDPISGHVSLFWYQQALGQGPEFLTYFQNEAQLDKSGLPSDRFFAERPEGSVSTLKIQRTQQEDSAVYLCASSPTKQGNEQFFGPGTRLTVL.